This T cell receptor beta chain was retrieved from a study of TIL therapy for anti-PD-1-resistant metastatic lung cancer. At the level of the study: Median tumor mutation burden was under 1.9 mutations per megabase.

The time point here: pre-treatment sample, taken before nivolumab and TIL therapy. This clone was picked up a small number of times. CDR3 size: 12 residues. The germline V gene has CDR1 SGHVS and CDR2 FNYEAQ. V gave up 5 bases and J gave up 10 bases; unmatched junction bases: 4. The libraries were made with immunoSEQ v3. Some clones are missing from TCRdb's copy, which holds only in-frame ones; the method was immunoSEQ multiplex PCR. The table has about 49,000 clones, less than 80% seen once. The origin of this receptor is a man aged 65 to 79 with non-small cell lung cancer. The material sequenced was blood, taken at baseline. J is TRBJ2-7 and V is TRBV7-6; 11 positions match TRBD2. The CDR3, as DNA: TGTGCCAGCAGCAGGACTAGCGGGCCACAGTACTTC. Its translation: CASSRTSGPQYF.